Listed here are 32 T cell receptor beta chains from one sample, sequenced in a study of response to subunit inactivated influenza vaccine (dated by TCRdb to the late 2010s). Libraries were made using RT-PCR. Instrument used: Illumina HiSeq 2500. TCRdb cleaned the public reads at Q25 with fastp, built clones with MiXCR and kept in-frame beta chains. Rows merge per CDR3 protein into single entries with the most common DNA and genes. The table for this sample lists about 570,000 distinct CDR3 sequences; 11% of them were counted only once. Jointly, the top ten make up approximately 10% of the sample. These records were also assigned to another study, of T cells expressing NK-cell markers. The second investigation adds: TCR beta cDNA libraries were made by 5'RACE template switching that added a universal primer site and unique molecular identifiers.

This sample comprised PBMCs from blood, obtained on the day of vaccination. Receptor source: a man aged 50 to 59 who received an inactivated influenza vaccine. Donor details come from another sample of the same person, matched by shared clones.

This clonotype was seen a handful of times. The J gene is TRBJ2-7, the V gene TRBV20-1, with 7 bases matching TRBD2. The CDR3 extends over 12 amino acids. The V gene end was trimmed by 5 bases and the J gene end by 3 bases; junction bases not matched to a gene: 4. The V gene's germline CDR1 is DFQATT and CDR2 SNEGSKA (reference sequence). The CDR3 DNA reads as TGCAGTGCTCGGGGGGTAGTCTACGAGCAGTACTTC. It translates to CSARGVVYEQYF.

The rearrangement joins TRBV20-1 to TRBJ1-6; D call uncertain. Looked up from germline, CDR1 is DFQATT and CDR2 is SNEGSKA (reference sequence). V was pared by 2 bases and J by 0 bases, with 8 bases between. CDR3 size: 15 residues. The CDR3 bases are TGCAGTGCTAGACCGATTAGCTCCTATAATTCACCCCTCCACTTT. Translating it yields CSARPISSYNSPLHF.

This clonotype showed up just a few times. This chain uses TRBV20-1 with TRBJ2-3; the D gene is possibly TRBD2 (6 bases). Between the trimmed V and J ends, which lost 1 base and 2 bases, there was a span of 13 bases. There are 15 residues in the CDR3. Germline values: CDR1 DFQATT, CDR2 SNEGSKA (reference sequence). CDR3 bases: TGCAGTGCTAGAGGTAGCGGAGGGACCACAGATACGCAGTATTTT. Translation: CSARGSGGTTDTQYF.

This clonotype was counted at least ten times. The rearrangement uses TRBV6-2 or TRBV6-3 and TRBJ1-2; no firm D call. Germline V lookup: CDR1 MNHEY, CDR2 SVGEGT. The CDR3 length is 13 residues. The germline V and J ends were trimmed by 4 bases and 7 bases, with 13 bases remaining between them. The CDR3 loop is CASSFRSASGYTF. In nucleotides, the CDR3 is TGTGCCAGCAGTTTCAGGAGTGCCTCTGGCTACACCTTC.

This chain's CDR3 is CASSGRTGSSYEQYF. Written as DNA, the CDR3 is TGTGCCAGCAGCGGTAGGACAGGTAGCTCCTACGAGCAGTACTTC. The chain links TRBV7-2 to TRBJ2-7; 7 bases match TRBD1. There are 15 residues in the CDR3. Germline V gene data show CDR1 as SGHTA and CDR2 as FQGNSA. The ends lost 5 bases at V and 0 bases at J; junction bases unmatched: 7.

This clonotype was recorded at least ten times. This rearrangement joins TRBV20-1 to TRBJ2-1, with 9 bases that match TRBD2. V lost 1 base and J lost 0; bases outside the gene matches: 7. The length of the CDR3 is 17 residues. Germline V gene data show CDR1 as DFQATT and CDR2 as SNEGSKA (reference sequence). CDR3 sequence reads: CSARGLLAGASYNEQFF. CDR3 sequence (DNA): TGCAGTGCTAGAGGGTTGTTAGCGGGGGCCTCCTACAATGAGCAGTTCTTC.

This clonotype has more than one count but fewer than ten. This chain connects TRBV14 to TRBJ1-4; tentative D call: TRBD1 (5 bases). The CDR3 is 16 amino acids. V dropped 3 bases and J dropped 0 bases, with 11 bases sitting between them. The germline CDR1 and CDR2 sequences are SGHDN and FVKESK. The chain's CDR3 is CASSQGPLATNEKLFF. Written as DNA, the CDR3 is TGTGCCAGCAGCCAGGGACCCTTGGCAACTAATGAAAAACTGTTTTTT.

This clonotype came up a few times. J is TRBJ1-1 and V is TRBV6-1; D gene uncertain. CDR1 is MNHNS and CDR2 is SASEGT in the germline V gene. CDR3 length equals 15 residues. V gave up 5 bases and J gave up 0 bases, with 13 bases separating them. The CDR3 protein is CASSHREILNTEAFF. For the CDR3, the DNA is TGTGCCAGCAGTCATAGGGAGATCCTGAACACTGAAGCTTTCTTT.

The chain carries TRBV5-1 and TRBJ2-3, with TRBD1 identical over 7 bases. Germline CDR1 is SGHRS and CDR2 is YFSETQ. The CDR3 contains 16 residues. V shed 0 bases and J 1 base; nucleotides not matched to a gene: 5. The CDR3 is CASSLEGAGGTDTQYF. CDR3 nucleotides: TGCGCCAGCAGCTTGGAGGGGGCTGGTGGCACAGATACGCAGTATTTT.

The sample holds a few counts of this clonotype. The J gene is TRBJ2-4, the V gene TRBV29-1, with a tentative D call TRBD2 (5 bases). The germline V gene has CDR1 SQVTM and CDR2 ANQGSEA. The CDR3 consists of 16 residues. The germline V and J ends were trimmed by 2 bases and 1 base, with 15 bases remaining between them. The DNA of the CDR3 is TGCAGCGTTGAAACCCGGCAGGACTGGGCCAAAAACATTCAGTACTTC. It is translated as CSVETRQDWAKNIQYF.

This clonotype was counted ten times or more. The genes are TRBV12-3 or TRBV12-4 and TRBJ2-7, with D possibly TRBD1 on 5 matching bases. The germline V and J ends were trimmed by 6 bases and 3 bases, with 21 bases remaining between them. The CDR3 is made up of 16 amino acids. CDR3 sequence (DNA): TGTGCCAGCAGCACCCGTTGGGGCAGGCGAATCTACGAGCAGTACTTC. It translates to CASSTRWGRRIYEQYF.

This clonotype was seen a handful of times. V gene TRBV20-1 combines with J gene TRBJ2-7, with 7 bases matching TRBD1. V shed 2 bases and J 3 bases; nucleotides not matched to a gene: 10. The CDR3 loop spans 15 amino acids. Germline CDR1 reads DFQATT; CDR2 reads SNEGSKA (reference sequence). Here the CDR3 DNA reads TGCAGTGCTAGAACCTCCGGGACAGCGTACTACGAGCAGTACTTC. Residues: CSARTSGTAYYEQYF.

V usage is TRBV20-1 and J usage is TRBJ2-3, with 7 bases fitting TRBD2. The CDR3 is 15 amino acids. Losses at the gene ends were 6 bases for V and 3 bases for J; bases not matched to a gene: 12. Germline CDR1 is DFQATT and CDR2 is SNEGSKA (reference sequence). This CDR3 reads CSAQGGEGRTDTQYF. The CDR3 nucleotides read TGCAGTGCGCAGGGCGGGGAGGGCCGGACAGATACGCAGTATTTT.

This clonotype has ten or more counts. V is TRBV12-3 or TRBV12-4 and J is TRBJ1-2; no reliable D call. Between the trimmed V and J ends, which lost 1 base and 2 bases, there was a span of 5 bases. CDR3 length equals 13 residues. This CDR3 reads CASSLGENYGYTF. The CDR3 DNA reads as TGTGCCAGCAGTTTAGGGGAAAACTATGGCTACACCTTC.

This chain connects TRBV5-1 to TRBJ1-6; 10 bases map to TRBD1. Germline-derived CDR1 and CDR2 are SGHRS and YFSETQ. V lost 4 bases to trimming and J lost 10 bases; unmatched junction nucleotides: 5. The CDR3 runs to 14 residues. DNA for the CDR3: TGCGCCAGCAGCATCGGGACAGGGGTATCACCCCTCCACTTT. Its protein product is CASSIGTGVSPLHF.

V gene TRBV5-6 combines with J gene TRBJ2-5, with 9 bases that match TRBD2. From germline, CDR1 is SGHDT and CDR2 YYEEEE. V was pared by 4 bases and J by 2 bases, with 12 bases of the junction left unmatched. The length of the CDR3 is 17 residues. The CDR3: CASSTFVAGVWQETQYF. DNA for the CDR3: TGTGCCAGCAGCACCTTTGTAGCGGGGGTCTGGCAAGAGACCCAGTACTTC.

This clonotype was observed a handful of times. The J gene is TRBJ2-5, the V gene TRBV20-1; D is uncertain. V lost 2 bases and J lost 3, with 16 bases in between. The CDR3 has 15 residues. The germline gives CDR1 DFQATT, CDR2 SNEGSKA (reference sequence). CDR3 sequence: CSARRRPDSKETQYF. The CDR3 DNA sequence: TGCAGTGCTAGACGCCGTCCGGATTCTAAAGAGACCCAGTACTTC.

This clonotype came up a few times. The chain has TRBV6-2 or TRBV6-3 and TRBJ2-7; 13 bases map to TRBD2. The junction had 10 bases not matched to a gene; V was cut back by 6 bases and J by 8 bases. There are 15 residues in the CDR3. Germline V gene sequence: CDR1 MNHEY, CDR2 SVGEGT. The CDR3 region has the DNA TGTGCCAGCAGAGCCCTCGGGACTAGCGGGGTCCAGCAGTACTTC. It translates to CASRALGTSGVQQYF.

This clonotype occurred many times. This chain uses TRBV20-1 with TRBJ1-1; 11 nucleotides line up with TRBD1. The ends lost 2 bases at V and 4 bases at J; junction bases unmatched: 6. This CDR3 is built from 15 residues. Per germline, CDR1 DFQATT and CDR2 SNEGSKA (reference sequence). CDR3 sequence (DNA): TGCAGTGCTAGAAACTCCGGGACAGGGGGCACTGAAGCTTTCTTT. Its translation is CSARNSGTGGTEAFF.

V usage is TRBV7-8 and J usage is TRBJ2-4; 7 nucleotides align to TRBD2. The CDR3 runs 18 residues. With 4 bases clipped from V and 0 bases from J, the junction kept 12 bases outside the gene matches. Per germline, CDR1 SGHVS and CDR2 FQNEAQ. CDR3 nucleotides: TGTGCCAGCAGCTCCGACGCGCGGGGAGGGCTAGCCAAAAACATTCAGTACTTC. This encodes CASSSDARGGLAKNIQYF.

This chain links TRBV9 with TRBJ2-1; 7 bases map to TRBD1. Trimming removed 0 bases from V and 4 bases from J; junction bases left unmatched: 7. Germline CDR1 SGDLS, CDR2 YYNGEE. The CDR3 covers 16 residues. The CDR3: CASSVGDSSFYNEQFF. DNA of the CDR3: TGTGCCAGCAGCGTAGGGGACAGTTCCTTTTACAATGAGCAGTTCTTC. Drawing the rest from reference TRBV9 and TRBJ2-1, the complete variable domain is DSGVTQTPKHLITATGQRVTLRCSPRSGDLSVYWYQQSLDQGLQFLIQYYNGEERAKGNILERFSAQQFPDLHSELNLSSLELGDSALYFCASSVGDSSFYNEQFFGPGTRLTVL.

This clonotype has more than one count but fewer than ten. This sequence joins TRBV5-1 and TRBJ2-5; 12 bases are a match to TRBD1. V trimming: 4 bases; J trimming: 4 bases; junction bases outside the gene matches: 2. Germline values: CDR1 SGHRS, CDR2 YFSETQ. The CDR3 has 14 residues. The DNA of the CDR3 is TGCGCCAGCAGCCGGGACAGGGGGCGAGAGACCCAGTACTTC. Its protein product is CASSRDRGRETQYF.

This clonotype was observed a few times. The chain carries TRBV11-2 and TRBJ2-1; TRBD1 is a possible D gene (6 bases). This CDR3 is built from 13 residues. V was pared by 5 bases and J by 9 bases, with 14 bases between. From germline, CDR1 is SGHAT and CDR2 FQNNGV. DNA for the CDR3: TGTGCCAGCAGCATCCACAGGGACGGTGAGCAGTTCTTC. It translates to CASSIHRDGEQFF. Combining the CDR3 with reference TRBV11-2 and TRBJ2-1 gives the whole variable domain EAGVAQSPRYKIIEKRQSVAFWCNPISGHATLYWYQQILGQGPKLLIQFQNNGVVDDSQLPKDRFSAERLKGVDSTLKIQPAKLEDSAVYLCASSIHRDGEQFFGPGTRLTVL.

The rearrangement uses TRBV7-9 and TRBJ2-5, with D possibly matching TRBD2 (6 bases). There are 16 residues in the CDR3. Germline CDR1 reads SEHNR; CDR2 reads FQNEAQ (reference sequence). V was trimmed by 5 bases and J by 2 bases, leaving 18 bases between them. Here the CDR3 reads CASSRIHRRGQETQYF. In DNA, the CDR3 is TGTGCCAGCAGCCGGATTCACAGGAGGGGACAAGAGACCCAGTACTTC. Using reference TRBV7-9 and TRBJ2-5 for the parts outside the CDR3, the full variable domain is DTGVSQNPRHKITKRGQNVTFRCDPISEHNRLYWYRQTLGQGPEFLTYFQNEAQLEKSRLLSDRFSAERPKGSFSTLEIQRTEQGDSAMYLCASSRIHRRGQETQYFGPGTRLLVL.

The chain is built from TRBV4-3 and TRBJ2-1; 10 bases align to TRBD2. This CDR3 has 16 residues. Trimming removed 4 bases from V and 10 bases from J; junction bases left unmatched: 13. Germline V gene sequence: CDR1 LGHNA, CDR2 YSLEER. CDR3 residues: CASSRSGRAIIGEQFF. The DNA for the CDR3 is TGCGCCAGCAGCCGCAGCGGGAGGGCCATAATAGGGGAGCAGTTCTTC.

This clonotype was recorded a few times. CDR3 nucleotide sequence: TGCGCCAGCAGCTTGGCTTGGTCGGGGGGGCCGCCGGATACGCAGTATTTT. Its translation: CASSLAWSGGPPDTQYF. The chain recombines TRBV5-1 with TRBJ2-3, with 8 bases aligning to TRBD2. V lost 0 bases to trimming and J lost 6 bases; unmatched junction nucleotides: 12. The CDR3 totals 17 residues. Per the germline V gene, CDR1 is SGHRS and CDR2 is YFSETQ.

This clonotype has a handful of counts. The chain uses TRBV28 and TRBJ2-7; the D call may be TRBD1 or TRBD2 (5 bases each). Trimming shortened V by 7 bases and J by 1 base, and 17 bases separated the two germline ends. Per the germline V gene, CDR1 is MDHEN and CDR2 is SYDVKM. This CDR3 has 15 amino acids. This chain's CDR3 is CASTAVPGPSYEQYF. The CDR3 DNA reads TGTGCCAGCACCGCGGTTCCGGGGCCTTCCTACGAGCAGTACTTC.

This clonotype came up a few times. The chain uses TRBV5-5 and TRBJ2-3; the match to TRBD2 covers 14 bases. V lost 4 bases and J lost 4; bases outside the gene matches: 5. This CDR3 is 16 amino acids long. Per germline, CDR1 SGHKS and CDR2 YYEKEE (reference sequence). The CDR3 sequence: CASSVGLAGDPDTQYF. DNA for the CDR3: TGTGCCAGCAGCGTGGGACTAGCGGGAGATCCAGATACGCAGTATTTT. Using reference TRBV5-5 and TRBJ2-3 for the parts outside the CDR3, the full variable domain is DAGVTQSPTHLIKTRGQQVTLRCSPISGHKSVSWYQQVLGQGPQFIFQYYEKEERGRGNFPDRFSARQFPNYSSELNVNALLLGDSALYLCASSVGLAGDPDTQYFGPGTRLTVL.

This clonotype was observed a handful of times. The chain joins TRBV11-1 to TRBJ2-1, with TRBD2 matching 7 bases. Germline-derived CDR1 and CDR2 are SGHAT and FQDESV (reference sequence). The CDR3 runs to 18 residues. J lost 0 bases, V lost 5 bases, and 13 bases had no gene match. Written as DNA, the CDR3 is TGTGCCAGCAGCGCCCCAACCGGGCTAGCGGACTCCTACAATGAGCAGTTCTTC. Its protein is CASSAPTGLADSYNEQFF.

CDR3 residues: CASSFGTGLERIHEQYF. CDR3 nucleotides: TGTGCCAGCAGTTTCGGGACAGGATTGGAAAGGATCCACGAGCAGTACTTC. The J gene is TRBJ2-7, the V gene TRBV6-2 or TRBV6-3; TRBD1 agrees at 8 bases. Germline V gene lookup returns CDR1 MNHEY and CDR2 SVGEGT. Trimming took 4 bases from V and 5 from J; bases not matched to a gene: 16. This CDR3 has 17 amino acids.

This clonotype turned up a few times. This CDR3 is CASSYLAGRTDTQYF. CDR3 nucleotide sequence: TGTGCCAGCAGCTACTTAGCGGGTCGCACAGATACGCAGTATTTT. V usage is TRBV7-2 and J usage is TRBJ2-3, with 7 positions matching TRBD2. This CDR3 contains 15 residues. V lost 4 bases to trimming and J lost 1 base; unmatched junction nucleotides: 5. Germline loops: CDR1 SGHTA, CDR2 FQGNSA.

The chain is built from TRBV20-1 and TRBJ1-1, with D unresolved. Trimming cost V 0 bases and J 1 base, with 12 bases left between them. Germline CDR1 reads DFQATT; CDR2 reads SNEGSKA (reference sequence). The CDR3 is 15 residues long. This CDR3 is CSARDWTLGNTEAFF. In nucleotides, the CDR3 is TGCAGTGCTAGAGATTGGACCTTAGGGAACACTGAAGCTTTCTTT.